The following is a TCR beta chain sequence with its context. Libraries were prepared by immunoSEQ multiplex PCR; TCRdb keeps only in-frame clonotypes and omits some of them. There are around 81,000 clones in the sample; more than 90% occur only once, and 3.5% to 4.5% lies in the top ten. This sample was taken from a study of T cell changes during pregnancy in multiple sclerosis. Per germline, CDR1 MDHEN and CDR2 SYDVKM. The CDR3 sequence is 17 residues long. J gave up 4 bases and V 6 bases, and 13 bases lay outside the gene matches. The TCR was taken from a female donor in good health, enrolled as a control in a pregnancy study. The chain is built from TRBV28 and TRBJ1-3; 9 positions match TRBD1. Source: peripheral blood, taken after pregnancy. The DNA for the CDR3 is TGTGCCAGCAGGGACAGGGGACTTTTTGGGGGGGGAAACACCATATATTTT. This codes for CASRDRGLFGGGNTIYF.